Below, 27 T cell receptor beta chains from the same sample are listed, as sequenced in a study of T-cell reconstitution after alpha-beta-depleted transplantation in children. Unique molecular identifiers were incorporated into the prepared TCRbeta library. TCRdb redid the calling of the PCR reads with MiXCR, one entry per CDR3 protein. The top ten hold under 6% of the sample, which has approximately 800,000 distinct CDR3 sequences, approximately 15% seen once. The sample was PBMCs, mostly from graft donor cells, taken 360 days after TCRalphabeta/CD19-depleted stem cell transplant. Receptors were obtained from a male patient between 5 and 17 years old who had a stem cell transplant for acute lymphoblastic leukemia, so the T cells may come from the graft donor.

The chain combines TRBV7-2 with TRBJ2-2; maybe TRBD2 (6 bases). V was trimmed by 5 bases and J by 4 bases, leaving 14 bases between them. Germline-derived CDR1 and CDR2 are SGHTA and FQGNSA. The CDR3 runs 15 residues. In DNA form, the CDR3 reads TGTGCCAGCAGCGTGGGACTCCTCTTCACCGGGGAGCTGTTTTTT. This gives the protein CASSVGLLFTGELFF.

This clonotype was seen only a few times. The CDR3 region is CASRGQKNYGYTF. The CDR3 bases are TGTGCCAGCAGAGGACAGAAAAACTATGGCTACACCTTC. The chain uses TRBV12-3 or TRBV12-4 and TRBJ1-2; tentatively, D is TRBD1 (6 bases). The CDR3 is made up of 13 amino acids. V was trimmed by 6 bases and J by 2 bases, leaving 10 bases between them.

This clonotype has more than one count but fewer than ten. This sequence joins TRBV29-1 and TRBJ2-7; a possible D gene is TRBD2 (5 bases). V lost 4 bases and J lost 6, with 16 bases in between. This CDR3 comprises 13 residues. Germline loops: CDR1 SQVTM, CDR2 ANQGSEA. Here the CDR3 reads CSVGAPSLREQYF. CDR3 in DNA: TGCAGCGTTGGGGCCCCTAGCCTCCGCGAGCAGTACTTC.

This clonotype was seen ten or more times. J is TRBJ2-7 and V is TRBV5-1; the match to TRBD2 covers 9 bases. V shed 4 bases and J 1 base; nucleotides not matched to a gene: 6. Germline values: CDR1 SGHRS, CDR2 YFSETQ. CDR3 length equals 15 residues. The chain's CDR3 is CASSPRGLASYEQYF. The DNA of the CDR3 is TGCGCCAGCAGCCCCCGCGGACTAGCGTCCTACGAGCAGTACTTC.

This clonotype has at least ten counts. This chain uses TRBV24-1 with TRBJ1-5; D is possibly TRBD1 (5 bases). Germline lookup yields CDR1 KGHDR and CDR2 SFDVKD. Between the trimmed V and J ends, which lost 9 bases and 6 bases, there was a span of 11 bases. The CDR3 loop spans 12 amino acids. The CDR3 spells CATSDNFQPQHF. CDR3 DNA sequence: TGTGCCACCTCGGACAATTTTCAGCCCCAGCATTTT.

The chain employs TRBV12-3 or TRBV12-4 and TRBJ2-1; D not resolved. The CDR3 spans 16 residues. Trimming took off 6 bases at V and 9 bases at J, with 24 bases between the two ends. The CDR3 DNA reads TGTGCCAGCAGCAAACTGGAGACTTCCCGAAAGAGTGAGCAGTTCTTC. Translation gives CASSKLETSRKSEQFF.

The V gene is TRBV7-9, the J gene TRBJ1-1, with TRBD1 matching over 10 bases. The CDR3 is made up of 15 amino acids. Trimming removed 0 bases from V and 4 bases from J; junction bases left unmatched: 2. Germline assignment: CDR1 SEHNR and CDR2 FQNEAQ (reference sequence). The CDR3 loop reads CASSLAGQGSTEAFF. The CDR3 coding sequence is TGTGCCAGCAGCTTAGCGGGACAGGGGAGCACTGAAGCTTTCTTT.

In this sample, this clonotype turned up many times. The chain recombines TRBV12-3 or TRBV12-4 with TRBJ1-4, with 9 bases lining up with TRBD1. The CDR3 length is 15 residues. The ends lost 5 bases at V and 8 bases at J; junction bases unmatched: 9. The CDR3 spells CASSPSDRGEEKLFF. The CDR3 nucleotides read TGTGCCAGCAGTCCCTCGGACAGGGGCGAGGAAAAACTGTTTTTT.

V gene TRBV27 combines with J gene TRBJ1-2; D gene ambiguous. The length of the CDR3 is 16 residues. The ends were cut back, 8 bases at V and 1 base at J, with 20 bases in the middle. Germline V gene data show CDR1 as MNHEY and CDR2 as SMNVEV (reference sequence). The CDR3 is CASGLAGPVVNYGYTF. CDR3 nucleotide sequence: TGTGCCAGCGGATTGGCGGGCCCCGTCGTTAACTATGGCTACACCTTC.

This chain links TRBV6-2 or TRBV6-3 with TRBJ2-3, with 9 bases fitting TRBD2. The CDR3 spans 16 residues. The V segment lost 5 bases and the J segment 4 bases; nucleotides outside the gene matches: 10. Germline values: CDR1 MNHEY, CDR2 SVGEGT. CDR3 nucleotide sequence: TGTGCCAGCAGTCCTTATAGCGGGAGCTCTCCAGATACGCAGTATTTT. It codes for CASSPYSGSSPDTQYF.

This clonotype was detected ten times or more. The genes are TRBV20-1 and TRBJ2-1; TRBD2 agrees at 10 bases. Germline loops: CDR1 DFQATT, CDR2 SNEGSKA (reference sequence). V lost 6 bases, J lost 2 bases, and 4 bases stayed unmatched. CDR3 length: 14 residues. The CDR3 nucleotides are TGCAGTGCCTTTAGCGGGAGGACCTACAATGAGCAGTTCTTC. It translates to CSAFSGRTYNEQFF.

There are a few counts of this clonotype. This chain joins TRBV7-2 and TRBJ2-3; 10 nucleotides agree with TRBD2. This CDR3 spans 16 amino acids. J was trimmed by 2 bases and V by 6 bases; bases with no gene match: 8. Germline CDR1 and CDR2: SGHTA and FQGNSA. The CDR3 DNA reads TGTGCCAGCAGACTGGTAGCGGGAGGACACACAGATACGCAGTATTTT. Encoded protein: CASRLVAGGHTDTQYF.

The chain employs TRBV12-5 and TRBJ2-7; the D call may be TRBD1 or TRBD2 (5 bases each). The V gene's germline CDR1 is LGHNT and CDR2 FRNRAP. This CDR3 has 16 residues. V lost 0 bases to trimming and J lost 3 bases, with 15 bases between them. The CDR3, as DNA: TGTGCTAGTGGTTTGGTACTGGGACCGAGGGTCTACGAGCAGTACTTC. Residues: CASGLVLGPRVYEQYF.

The chain is built from TRBV2 and TRBJ2-1, with 8 bases matching TRBD2. CDR1 SNHLY and CDR2 FYNNEI come from the germline V gene. V was clipped by 6 bases and J by 2 bases; unmatched bases: 9. The CDR3 is 16 amino acids. CDR3 residues: CASRPETSAPYNEQFF. The CDR3, as DNA: TGTGCCAGCAGACCCGAGACTAGCGCCCCCTACAATGAGCAGTTCTTC.

This CDR3 is CASSRHGTGIYEQYF. CDR3 bases: TGTGCCAGCAGTCGCCACGGGACAGGGATCTACGAGCAGTACTTC. V gene TRBV6-2 or TRBV6-3 combines with J gene TRBJ2-7; the match to TRBD1 covers 9 bases. CDR1 is MNHEY and CDR2 is SVGEGT in the germline V gene. With V trimmed by 5 bases and J by 3 bases, 8 bases remained unmatched. The CDR3 extends over 15 amino acids.

The rearrangement joins TRBV9 to TRBJ2-2, with TRBD1 matching over 7 bases. CDR1 is SGDLS, CDR2 YYNGEE, per germline. This CDR3 comprises 16 residues. Unmatched junction bases numbered 6, after V lost 4 bases and J lost 0 bases. Written as DNA, the CDR3 is TGTGCCAGCAGCCCCCGGGACAGCGCGAACACCGGGGAGCTGTTTTTT. Protein sequence: CASSPRDSANTGELFF. Using reference TRBV9 and TRBJ2-2 for the parts outside the CDR3, the full variable domain is DSGVTQTPKHLITATGQRVTLRCSPRSGDLSVYWYQQSLDQGLQFLIQYYNGEERAKGNILERFSAQQFPDLHSELNLSSLELGDSALYFCASSPRDSANTGELFFGEGSRLTVL.

The rearrangement uses TRBV7-6 and TRBJ2-1; TRBD2 agrees at 10 bases. The J call may be mistaken, given a closer DNA end match to TRBJ2-7. The CDR3 runs 18 residues. Germline CDR1 and CDR2: SGHVS and FNYEAQ. CDR3 amino acids: CASSLNPAGGLVNNEQYF. DNA of the CDR3: TGTGCCAGCAGCTTAAACCCAGCGGGAGGGTTGGTTAACAATGAGCAGTACTTC.

The chain recombines TRBV5-1 with TRBJ2-2; D may match TRBD1 or TRBD2 (6 bases each). V was trimmed by 2 bases and J by 1 base, leaving 12 bases between them. The CDR3 length is 16 residues. Germline lookup yields CDR1 SGHRS and CDR2 YFSETQ. CDR3 in amino acids: CASSFEGGLNTGELFF. For the CDR3, the DNA is TGCGCCAGCAGCTTCGAAGGGGGGCTGAACACCGGGGAGCTGTTTTTT.

This clonotype has more than one count but fewer than ten. The chain carries TRBV12-3 or TRBV12-4 and TRBJ2-5, with D possibly TRBD2 on 6 matching bases. V was pared by 5 bases and J by 3 bases, with 22 bases between. CDR3 length: 17 residues. CDR3 nucleotides: TGTGCCAGCAGTAGTGGGACTCGAGTGGAGGCGAAAGAGACCCAGTACTTC. Residues: CASSSGTRVEAKETQYF.

Remarks on this clonotype: One end of the junction fails to match germline, which may point to a read error. V usage is TRBV29-1 and J usage is TRBJ2-7, with D possibly TRBD1 on 6 matching bases. Germline V gene sequence: CDR1 SQVTM, CDR2 ANQGSEA. There are 12 residues in the CDR3. This CDR3 is CSAETGTYEQYF. The CDR3 DNA reads TGCAGCGCTGAAACAGGGACGTACGAGCAGTACTTC.

The chain recombines TRBV4-1 with TRBJ1-1; D ambiguous. Germline V gene sequence: CDR1 MGHRA, CDR2 YSYEKL. With 0 bases removed from V and 3 bases from J, the gap between germline ends came to 14 bases. CDR3 length: 16 amino acids. CDR3 amino acids: CASSQDPSDWYTEAFF. The CDR3 DNA reads as TGCGCCAGCAGCCAAGACCCTTCGGACTGGTACACTGAAGCTTTCTTT.

This clonotype was counted at least ten times. The V gene is TRBV7-9, the J gene TRBJ2-5, with 7 positions matching TRBD2. V lost 4 bases, J lost 0 bases, and 2 bases stayed unmatched. Germline CDR1 SEHNR, CDR2 FQNEAQ (reference sequence). The CDR3 extends over 14 amino acids. CDR3 nucleotide sequence: TGTGCCAGCAGCTCCCTAGCGGACCAAGAGACCCAGTACTTC. Residues: CASSSLADQETQYF.

This clonotype has more than one count but fewer than ten. V and J are TRBV20-1 and TRBJ1-3; no clear D gene. The CDR3 sequence is 13 residues long. V lost 1 base and J lost 5, with 9 bases in between. Germline CDR1 and CDR2: DFQATT and SNEGSKA (reference sequence). CDR3 amino acids: CSARGIGRNTIYF. The CDR3 DNA sequence: TGCAGTGCTAGAGGAATCGGCCGAAACACCATATATTTT.

This clonotype was observed a handful of times. This chain joins TRBV15 and TRBJ1-4; a weak D match, TRBD1 (5 bases). Between the trimmed V and J ends, which lost 2 bases and 5 bases, there was a span of 9 bases. From germline, CDR1 is LNHNV and CDR2 YYDKDF (reference sequence). This CDR3 comprises 14 residues. The CDR3 nucleotides are TGTGCCACCAGCAGACCGGGGCCAAATGAAAAACTGTTTTTT. This translates into CATSRPGPNEKLFF.

This clonotype occurred a few times. The chain links TRBV20-1 to TRBJ1-5; 11 bases line up with TRBD1. The CDR3 has 14 amino acids. Germline V CDR1 and CDR2: DFQATT, SNEGSKA (reference sequence). Trimming took 3 bases from V and 6 from J; bases not matched to a gene: 4. The CDR3 protein is CSARKGTGGQPQHF. The CDR3 coding sequence is TGCAGTGCTAGGAAAGGGACAGGGGGTCAGCCCCAGCATTTT.

CDR3 DNA sequence: TGTGCCAGCAGTGAAAGGCTAGCGGGAGGGCCCTCCTACAATGAGCAGTTCTTC. This translates into CASSERLAGGPSYNEQFF. The V gene is TRBV2, the J gene TRBJ2-1, with TRBD2 identical over 12 bases. The CDR3 sequence is 18 residues long. In germline, CDR1 is SNHLY, CDR2 FYNNEI. Germline trimming cut 2 bases from V and 0 bases from J; bases unmatched to any gene: 5.

This chain uses TRBV18 with TRBJ2-7; 8 bases match TRBD1. The CDR3 is made up of 13 amino acids. Trimming at V came to 8 bases and at J to 1 base, leaving 4 bases not matched to a gene. CDR1 and CDR2 (germline): KGHSH, LQKENI. Here the CDR3 DNA reads TGTGCCAGCGCACGACAGGGGTCCTACGAGCAGTACTTC. It encodes CASARQGSYEQYF.